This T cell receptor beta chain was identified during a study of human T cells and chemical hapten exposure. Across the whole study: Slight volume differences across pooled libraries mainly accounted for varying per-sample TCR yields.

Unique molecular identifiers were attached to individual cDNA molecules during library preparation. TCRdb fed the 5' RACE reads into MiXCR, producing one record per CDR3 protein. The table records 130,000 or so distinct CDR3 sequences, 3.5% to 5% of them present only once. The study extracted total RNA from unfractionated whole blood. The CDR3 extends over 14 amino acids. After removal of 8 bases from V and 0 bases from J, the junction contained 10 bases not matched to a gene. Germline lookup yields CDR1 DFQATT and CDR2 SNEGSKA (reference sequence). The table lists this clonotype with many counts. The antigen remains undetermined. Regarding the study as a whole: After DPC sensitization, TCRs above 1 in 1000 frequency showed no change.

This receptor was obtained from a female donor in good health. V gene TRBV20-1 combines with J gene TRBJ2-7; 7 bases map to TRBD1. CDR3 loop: CSTPRAGGSYEQYF. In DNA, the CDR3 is TGCAGTACCCCTCGGGCAGGGGGCTCCTACGAGCAGTACTTC.